Presented here are 24 T cell receptor beta chains from one specimen sequenced in a study of blood T cell repertoires in COVID-19. Libraries were prepared by immunoSEQ multiplex PCR; TCRdb keeps only in-frame clonotypes and omits some of them. The table has approximately 190,000 clones, about 85% seen once. The specimen sequenced was peripheral blood. Receptors originate from a man between 70 and 80 years old with active or convalescent COVID-19.

V and J are TRBV7-6 and TRBJ2-5, with TRBD2 identical over 7 bases. Germline V gene sequence: CDR1 SGHVS, CDR2 FNYEAQ. This CDR3 is 15 amino acids long. Unmatched junction bases numbered 15, after V lost 7 bases and J lost 7 bases. The CDR3 is CASTQASGPLGTQYF. The CDR3 DNA reads TGTGCCAGCACCCAGGCTAGCGGTCCGCTAGGGACCCAGTACTTC.

The chain is built from TRBV7-2 and TRBJ2-3; 11 bases are a match to TRBD1. The CDR3 is 15 residues long. V was clipped by 5 bases and J by 4 bases; unmatched bases: 5. CDR1 SGHTA and CDR2 FQGNSA come from the germline V gene. The CDR3 DNA is TGTGCCAGCAGCAGGGACAGGGGGTCGGCAGATACGCAGTATTTT. Translation: CASSRDRGSADTQYF. The variable domain in full, with the rest retrieved from reference TRBV7-2 and TRBJ2-3, is GAGVSQSPSNKVTEKGKDVELRCDPISGHTALYWYRQSLGQGLEFLIYFQGNSAPDKSGLPSDRFSAERTGGSVSTLTIQRTQQEDSAVYLCASSRDRGSADTQYFGPGTRLTVL.

The gene calls are TRBV5-6 and TRBJ2-7, with 8 bases aligning to TRBD2. Germline-derived CDR1 and CDR2 are SGHDT and YYEEEE. With V trimmed by 4 bases and J by 0 bases, 12 bases remained unmatched. The length of the CDR3 is 17 residues. The chain's CDR3 is CASSPYGLAGVSYEQYF. Here the CDR3 DNA reads TGTGCCAGCAGCCCGTATGGGCTAGCGGGTGTCTCCTACGAGCAGTACTTC.

The chain recombines TRBV4-3 with TRBJ1-6, with a tentative D call TRBD1 (6 bases). The V gene's germline CDR1 is LGHNA and CDR2 YSLEER. V shed 0 bases and J shed 6 bases, with 9 bases lying between them. CDR3 length: 15 amino acids. This CDR3 is CASSQDRGGNSPLHF. The CDR3 DNA follows: TGCGCCAGCAGCCAAGACAGAGGGGGTAATTCACCCCTCCACTTT.

This clone was observed a single time. The chain uses TRBV6-5 and TRBJ2-3, with D perhaps matching TRBD1 (6 bases). V was shortened by 4 bases and J by 5 bases, with 13 bases between the two germline ends. The CDR3 contains 14 residues. CDR1 is MNHEY and CDR2 is SVGAGI in the germline V gene. CDR3 nucleotides: TGTGCCAGCAGTTTTGGGACAATTCAAGATACGCAGTATTTT. Its protein product is CASSFGTIQDTQYF.

J is TRBJ2-1 and V is TRBV5-8; TRBD2 aligns across 13 bases. The CDR3 consists of 19 residues. Germline-derived CDR1 and CDR2 are SGHTS and YDEGEE. V lost 0 bases to trimming and J lost 0 bases; unmatched junction nucleotides: 6. The CDR3 bases are TGTGCCAGCAGCTTGGGACTAGCGGGAGGAGACATCTCCTACAATGAGCAGTTCTTC. It translates to CASSLGLAGGDISYNEQFF.

The genes are TRBV4-1 and TRBJ2-5; TRBD2 aligns across 8 bases. This CDR3 is built from 16 residues. The germline V gene encodes CDR1 MGHRA and CDR2 YSYEKL. V dropped 4 bases and J dropped 2; count of bases not matched to a gene: 9. CDR3 sequence reads: CASSLLLGRGQETQYF. The CDR3 coding sequence is TGCGCCAGCAGCCTTCTACTCGGGAGGGGGCAAGAGACCCAGTACTTC.

V usage is TRBV5-4 and J usage is TRBJ2-1; 9 positions match TRBD2. This CDR3 is 15 amino acids long. The germline CDR1 and CDR2 sequences are SGHNT and YYREEE (reference sequence). V was pared by 4 bases and J by 9 bases, with 11 bases of the junction left unmatched. The CDR3 DNA follows: TGTGCCAGCAGCAGGGGGACTAGCAACACCGCTGAGCAGTTCTTC. Translation: CASSRGTSNTAEQFF.

The rearrangement uses TRBV30 and TRBJ1-3; possibly TRBD1 for D (5 bases). Germline CDR1 GTSNPN, CDR2 SVGIG (reference sequence). This CDR3 region has 12 residues. V lost 4 bases, J lost 3 bases, and 7 bases lay in between. The CDR3 loop is CAWTGFGNTIYF. CDR3 nucleotides: TGTGCCTGGACAGGGTTTGGAAACACCATATATTTT.

CDR3: CASRGTGGGNQPQHF. CDR3 bases: TGTGCCAGCAGGGGGACAGGGGGCGGCAATCAGCCCCAGCATTTT. The chain links TRBV28 to TRBJ1-5; the match to TRBD1 covers 12 bases. Germline values: CDR1 MDHEN, CDR2 SYDVKM. V shed 6 bases and J 2 bases; nucleotides not matched to a gene: 2. The CDR3 totals 15 residues. Combining the CDR3 with reference TRBV28 and TRBJ1-5 gives the whole variable domain DVKVTQSSRYLVKRTGEKVFLECVQDMDHENMFWYRQDPGLGLRLIYFSYDVKMKEKGDIPEGYSVSREKKERFSLILESASTNQTSMYLCASRGTGGGNQPQHFGDGTRLSIL.

The chain uses TRBV3-1 (or the pseudogene TRBV3-2) and TRBJ2-1; D perhaps matches TRBD1 (5 bases). The CDR3 runs 16 residues. Per germline, CDR1 LGHDT and CDR2 YNNKEL (reference sequence). The V end lost 1 base, the J end lost 6 bases, and 16 bases lay between the germline ends. DNA of the CDR3: TGTGCCAGCAGCCAAGGACGGACACTTATGGGCAATGAGCAGTTCTTC. Translating it yields CASSQGRTLMGNEQFF.

The chain recombines TRBV5-1 with TRBJ2-7; D is undetermined. This CDR3 has 16 amino acids. V lost 0 bases and J 0 bases, leaving 13 bases between the germline ends. Germline values: CDR1 SGHRS, CDR2 YFSETQ. CDR3 protein: CASSLDLAASSYEQYF. CDR3 nucleotide sequence: TGCGCCAGCAGCTTGGATCTGGCCGCAAGCTCCTACGAGCAGTACTTC.

The chain employs TRBV28 and TRBJ1-5; D is unclear. The V gene's germline CDR1 is MDHEN and CDR2 SYDVKM. Trimming pared 6 bases from V and 6 bases from J, leaving 15 bases between. The CDR3 runs to 14 residues. The DNA of the CDR3 is TGTGCCAGCAGCCGTGGAGGGAAGGGTCAGCCCCAGCATTTT. Translating it yields CASSRGGKGQPQHF.

The chain carries TRBV4-1 and TRBJ2-1; D gene unclear. In germline, CDR1 is MGHRA, CDR2 YSYEKL. The CDR3 length is 13 residues. V shed 6 bases and J shed 10 bases, with 16 bases lying between them. The CDR3 bases are TGCGCCAGCAGTGAGGCTTCGCTTCGGGAGCAGTTCTTC. Amino acids: CASSEASLREQFF.

The chain links TRBV7-2 to TRBJ1-1, with 7 bases aligning to TRBD1. Germline lookup yields CDR1 SGHTA and CDR2 FQGNSA. J lost 4 bases, V lost 5 bases, and 10 bases had no gene match. The CDR3 is 15 amino acids. The CDR3: CASSPTGSAVTEAFF. The CDR3 DNA reads as TGTGCCAGCAGCCCGACAGGGAGTGCGGTCACTGAAGCTTTCTTT.

The chain recombines TRBV4-1 with TRBJ1-3; TRBD1 aligns across 7 bases. The CDR3 is 18 amino acids. In germline, CDR1 is MGHRA, CDR2 YSYEKL. J lost 2 bases, V lost 1 base, and 11 bases had no gene match. As DNA, the CDR3 is TGCGCCAGCAGCCAAGCCGCCAGACCCGGGACAGCTGGAAACACCATATATTTT. Its protein is CASSQAARPGTAGNTIYF.

The rearrangement links TRBV30 to TRBJ1-3, with 7 positions matching TRBD1. J gave up 0 bases and V 4 bases, and 9 bases lay outside the gene matches. The CDR3 is made up of 16 amino acids. The germline gives CDR1 GTSNPN, CDR2 SVGIG (reference sequence). Here the CDR3 reads CAWTPGTASSGNTIYF. The CDR3 bases are TGTGCCTGGACTCCCGGGACAGCCAGCTCTGGAAACACCATATATTTT.

The gene calls are TRBV15 and TRBJ2-7; D is undetermined. Germline V gene sequence: CDR1 LNHNV, CDR2 YYDKDF (reference sequence). V gave up 0 bases and J gave up 0 bases, with 6 bases separating them. This CDR3 contains 14 residues. CDR3 protein: CATSRDASSYEQYF. The CDR3 DNA is TGTGCCACCAGCAGAGATGCCAGCTCCTACGAGCAGTACTTC. The whole variable domain, filled in from reference TRBV15 and TRBJ2-7, reads DAMVIQNPRYQVTQFGKPVTLSCSQTLNHNVMYWYQQKSSQAPKLLFHYYDKDFNNEADTPDNFQSRRPNTSFCFLDIRSPGLGDTAMYLCATSRDASSYEQYFGPGTRLTVT.

The genes are TRBV18 and TRBJ2-5, with 7 bases fitting TRBD2. Germline V gene sequence: CDR1 KGHSH, CDR2 LQKENI. The CDR3 has 15 residues. The J segment lost 0 bases and the V segment lost 4 bases, leaving 5 bases of the junction unmatched. The CDR3 here is CASSRLLADQETQYF. CDR3 DNA sequence: TGTGCCAGCTCACGACTCCTAGCGGACCAAGAGACCCAGTACTTC.

Only a few counts were recorded for this clone. The V gene is TRBV19, the J gene TRBJ2-2, with TRBD1 matching 12 bases. V lost 4 bases to trimming and J lost 6 bases; unmatched junction nucleotides: 9. In germline, CDR1 is LNHDA, CDR2 SQIVND (reference sequence). The CDR3 consists of 17 residues. The chain's CDR3 is CASSTQGQGAAAGELFF. For the CDR3, the DNA is TGTGCCAGTAGTACACAGGGACAGGGGGCGGCAGCCGGGGAGCTGTTTTTT. Using reference TRBV19 and TRBJ2-2 for the parts outside the CDR3, the full variable domain is DGGITQSPKYLFRKEGQNVTLSCEQNLNHDAMYWYRQDPGQGLRLIYYSQIVNDFQKGDIAEGYSVSREKKESFPLTVTSAQKNPTAFYLCASSTQGQGAAAGELFFGEGSRLTVL.

The rearrangement uses TRBV19 and TRBJ2-6, with TRBD1 matching 8 bases. CDR1 is LNHDA and CDR2 is SQIVND in the germline V gene (reference sequence). Unmatched junction bases numbered 13, after V lost 5 bases and J lost 4 bases. CDR3 length: 18 amino acids. CDR3 coding DNA: TGTGCCAGTAGTTTCGCCGGGACAGGACGGTCAGGGGCCAACGTCCTGACTTTC. This encodes CASSFAGTGRSGANVLTF.

The rearrangement joins TRBV3-1 (or the pseudogene TRBV3-2) to TRBJ1-5; the match to TRBD1 covers 8 bases. CDR3 length equals 15 residues. Germline CDR1 reads LGHDT; CDR2 reads YNNKEL (reference sequence). J was trimmed by 6 bases and V by 1 base; bases with no gene match: 5. This chain's CDR3 is CASSQAGGAGQPQHF. The CDR3 DNA reads TGTGCCAGCAGCCAAGCAGGGGGCGCGGGTCAGCCCCAGCATTTT.

The J gene is TRBJ2-7, the V gene TRBV4-1; perhaps TRBD2 as D (5 bases). The CDR3 sequence is 15 residues long. Trimming pared 0 bases from V and 7 bases from J, leaving 16 bases between. Germline V gene sequence: CDR1 MGHRA, CDR2 YSYEKL. The CDR3, as DNA: TGCGCCAGCAGCCAAGATTTAGGCGGACCGGGGGAGCAGTACTTC. Amino acid sequence: CASSQDLGGPGEQYF.

For the CDR3, the DNA is TGCGCCAGCAGCCCCGGACAGAGGGCGAGCTCCTATAATTCACCCCTCCACTTT. Its translation: CASSPGQRASSYNSPLHF. The chain uses TRBV5-1 and TRBJ1-6; D might be TRBD1 (6 bases). Germline CDR1 reads SGHRS; CDR2 reads YFSETQ. V lost 4 bases and J 0 bases, leaving 17 bases between the germline ends. The CDR3 is 18 residues long.